This TCR beta chain was captured in a study of beta chain features in type 1 diabetes. This clone was counted between two and nine times. Its antigen is not identified. V lost 0 bases and J lost 4, with 6 bases in between. This CDR3 has 13 amino acids. Germline V gene data show CDR1 as LGHNA and CDR2 as YSLEER. Study conclusions and caveats: The question of HLA type influencing TCRB rearrangement was one that remained unresolved here.

Every isolated RNA sample was fully reverse transcribed, so sequencing captured expressed TCRB transcripts. Repertoires were generated with immunoSEQ multiplex PCR, while TCRdb's copy carries only in-frame clones and drops some. The sample shows under 90,000 clones, roughly 30% of them seen only once. This TCR came from a woman aged 18-30 years in good health. The V call is TRBV4-3, the J call TRBJ1-1; maybe TRBD1 (6 bases). The sample comprised stem cell memory CD4+ T cells from blood. CDR3 in DNA: TGCGCCAGCAGCCAAGACAGGGGCACTGAAGCTTTCTTT. Encoded protein: CASSQDRGTEAFF.